This is a list of T cell receptor beta chains from one sample in a study of beta chain features in type 1 diabetes. The table came from immunoSEQ multiplex PCR; TCRdb's copy has only in-frame clones and leaves some out. The table lists 390,000 or so clones, 14% of them singletons. The specimen sequenced was naive CD4+ T cells from blood. These receptors were collected from a man aged 30 to 45 in good health. Both conserved end residues are part of each CDR3. The order of the fields is J gene, D gene, V gene, clone size, CDR3 protein, CDR3 DNA. The D gene is left open where the match is weak. Rows give clone size only sometimes, using once, few, many, or a class for an expanded clone.

j_gene: TRBJ2-3
d_gene: -
v_gene: TRBV28
abundance: -
CDR3aa: CASSLIQAGTQYF
CDR3nt: TGTGCCAGCAGTTTAATACAGGCAGGGACGCAGTATTTT

j_gene: TRBJ2-5
d_gene: -
v_gene: TRBV10-3
abundance: few
CDR3aa: CAIGAKDTGIQETQYF
CDR3nt: TGTGCCATCGGGGCCAAAGATACAGGGATCCAAGAGACCCAGTACTTC

j_gene: TRBJ1-1
d_gene: TRBD1
v_gene: TRBV7-9
abundance: few
CDR3aa: CASSGRGGKGTEAFF
CDR3nt: TGTGCCAGCAGCGGACGAGGGGGCAAAGGCACTGAAGCTTTCTTT

j_gene: TRBJ2-5
d_gene: TRBD2
v_gene: TRBV11-2
abundance: -
CDR3aa: CASSSRLASKETQYF
CDR3nt: TGTGCCAGCAGCTCCAGACTAGCGTCTAAGGAGACCCAGTACTTC

j_gene: TRBJ2-3
d_gene: -
v_gene: TRBV7-9
abundance: few
CDR3aa: CASNLGLTTDTQYF
CDR3nt: TGTGCCAGCAACCTAGGGCTTACCACAGATACGCAGTATTTT

j_gene: TRBJ1-1
d_gene: -
v_gene: TRBV10-3
abundance: -
CDR3aa: CATAGTTNTEAFF
CDR3nt: TGTGCCACCGCCGGGACAACGAACACTGAAGCTTTCTTT

j_gene: TRBJ1-3
d_gene: -
v_gene: TRBV6-5
abundance: -
CDR3aa: CASSPTTGNTIYF
CDR3nt: TGTGCCAGCAGTCCCACAACTGGAAACACCATATATTTT

j_gene: TRBJ2-3
d_gene: TRBD1
v_gene: TRBV7-9
abundance: few
CDR3aa: CASSRGQGRRSTDTQYF
CDR3nt: TGTGCCAGCAGCCGAGGACAGGGAAGGAGAAGCACAGATACGCAGTATTTT

j_gene: TRBJ2-5
d_gene: -
v_gene: TRBV5-4
abundance: few
CDR3aa: CASSPPAKMGETQYF
CDR3nt: TGTGCCAGCAGCCCGCCCGCCAAGATGGGAGAGACCCAGTACTTC

j_gene: TRBJ2-1
d_gene: TRBD2
v_gene: TRBV15
abundance: few
CDR3aa: CATSREPLSGGFPSEQFF
CDR3nt: TGTGCCACCAGCAGAGAACCCCTTAGCGGGGGGTTCCCCAGTGAGCAGTTCTTC

j_gene: TRBJ2-7
d_gene: -
v_gene: TRBV7-9
abundance: few
CDR3aa: CASMLGEFHEQYF
CDR3nt: TGTGCCAGCATGTTAGGGGAATTCCACGAGCAGTACTTC

j_gene: TRBJ2-1
d_gene: TRBD2
v_gene: TRBV19
abundance: -
CDR3aa: CASSHSGDQFF
CDR3nt: TGTGCCAGTAGCCATAGCGGGGATCAGTTCTTC

j_gene: TRBJ1-2
d_gene: -
v_gene: TRBV12-5
abundance: -
CDR3aa: CASGLSRADGYTF
CDR3nt: TGTGCTAGTGGTTTGTCCCGGGCAGACGGCTACACCTTC

j_gene: TRBJ2-5
d_gene: TRBD2
v_gene: TRBV6-5
abundance: -
CDR3aa: CASSYLAGVPKETQYF
CDR3nt: TGTGCCAGCAGTTACCTAGCGGGGGTCCCAAAAGAGACCCAGTACTTC

j_gene: TRBJ2-3
d_gene: TRBD1
v_gene: TRBV30
abundance: -
CDR3aa: CAWSPTGGADTQYF
CDR3nt: TGTGCCTGGAGTCCCACAGGGGGCGCAGATACGCAGTATTTT

j_gene: TRBJ2-3
d_gene: TRBD2
v_gene: TRBV30
abundance: few
CDR3aa: CAWSVGVAGSTDTQYF
CDR3nt: TGTGCCTGGAGTGTAGGGGTAGCGGGATCCACAGATACGCAGTATTTT

j_gene: TRBJ2-7
d_gene: -
v_gene: TRBV7-2
abundance: -
CDR3aa: CASSLARQSYEQYF
CDR3nt: TGTGCCAGCAGCTTAGCGCGACAATCCTACGAGCAGTACTTC

j_gene: TRBJ2-5
d_gene: TRBD1
v_gene: TRBV4-3
abundance: -
CDR3aa: CASSQRTGTGETQYF
CDR3nt: TGCGCCAGCAGCCAAAGGACAGGTACGGGAGAGACCCAGTACTTC

j_gene: TRBJ2-5
d_gene: TRBD1
v_gene: TRBV5-1
abundance: -
CDR3aa: CASALPGTALQETQYF
CDR3nt: TGCGCCAGCGCCCTCCCCGGGACAGCTCTTCAAGAGACCCAGTACTTC

j_gene: TRBJ1-2
d_gene: -
v_gene: TRBV29-1
abundance: -
CDR3aa: CSVEDGSTNYGYTF
CDR3nt: TGCAGCGTTGAAGATGGCAGTACTAACTATGGCTACACCTTC

j_gene: TRBJ1-1
d_gene: -
v_gene: TRBV29-1
abundance: many
CDR3aa: CSVMFGLSTEAFF
CDR3nt: TGCAGCGTTATGTTTGGGCTTAGCACTGAAGCTTTCTTT

j_gene: TRBJ2-1
d_gene: TRBD2
v_gene: TRBV10-3
abundance: -
CDR3aa: CAISGGGRTNEQFF
CDR3nt: TGTGCCATCAGTGGGGGCGGGAGAACGAATGAGCAGTTCTTC

j_gene: TRBJ2-1
d_gene: TRBD2
v_gene: TRBV7-8
abundance: -
CDR3aa: CASSLVGTSGRAPREYNEQFF
CDR3nt: TGTGCCAGCAGCTTAGTTGGGACTAGCGGGAGGGCCCCCCGGGAATACAATGAGCAGTTCTTC

j_gene: TRBJ1-5
d_gene: -
v_gene: TRBV30
abundance: few
CDR3aa: CAWKKGEWQPQHF
CDR3nt: TGTGCCTGGAAAAAGGGCGAATGGCAGCCCCAGCATTTT

j_gene: TRBJ2-3
d_gene: -
v_gene: TRBV30
abundance: few
CDR3aa: CAWSVQRLVGPDTQYF
CDR3nt: TGTGCCTGGAGTGTGCAGAGGCTTGTGGGGCCAGATACGCAGTATTTT

j_gene: TRBJ2-4
d_gene: -
v_gene: TRBV16
abundance: few
CDR3aa: CASSHPGTVQYF
CDR3nt: TGTGCCAGCAGCCACCCGGGAACAGTACAGTACTTC